The 21 T cell receptor beta chains below were found in one sample sequenced in a study of shared clonotypes between healthy human individuals. Clones were read by immunoSEQ multiplex PCR, and TCRdb kept only the in-frame ones, dropping some. The sample holds over 2 million clones, roughly 92% seen once. The specimen sequenced was naive CD4+ T cells from PBMCs. As to subset: CD45RA+ positively selected. These receptor sequences come from a man aged 18 to 30 in good health. Some clones in this sample may be carry-over from other donors' samples.

This chain joins TRBV30 and TRBJ2-7, with 8 bases matching TRBD1. The junction had 8 bases not matched to a gene; V was cut back by 2 bases and J by 5 bases. The CDR3 loop spans 14 amino acids. Germline values: CDR1 GTSNPN, CDR2 SVGIG (reference sequence). CDR3 sequence: CAWSQGRGQDEQYF. The CDR3 nucleotides read TGTGCCTGGAGTCAAGGCAGGGGGCAAGACGAGCAGTACTTC.

The chain uses TRBV27 and TRBJ1-4; 8 positions agree with TRBD1. The V segment lost 4 bases and the J segment 6 bases; nucleotides outside the gene matches: 7. This CDR3 contains 15 residues. Germline loops: CDR1 MNHEY, CDR2 SMNVEV (reference sequence). The CDR3 DNA reads TGTGCCAGCAGTTCACTGGACAGGGCGGATGAAAAACTGTTTTTT. This gives the protein CASSSLDRADEKLFF.

V gene TRBV6-5 combines with J gene TRBJ2-7; perhaps TRBD1 as D (6 bases). Trimming pared 5 bases from V and 2 bases from J, leaving 13 bases between. Germline V gene lookup returns CDR1 MNHEY and CDR2 SVGAGI. This CDR3 is 14 amino acids long. As DNA, the CDR3 is TGTGCCAGCAGTCGGACAGACGGAGCCTACGAGCAGTACTTC. Its translation: CASSRTDGAYEQYF.

The chain recombines TRBV25-1 with TRBJ1-1, with TRBD1 as a possible D gene (5 bases). The V end lost 7 bases, the J end lost 3 bases, and 18 bases lay between the germline ends. This CDR3 spans 15 amino acids. Germline V gene sequence: CDR1 MGHDK, CDR2 SYGVNS. CDR3 in DNA: TGTGCCAGCATGAAGGTGGGGGACCACCACACTGAAGCTTTCTTT. Protein product: CASMKVGDHHTEAFF. Supplemented by reference TRBV25-1 and TRBJ1-1, the full variable domain reads EADIYQTPRYLVIGTGKKITLECSQTMGHDKMYWYQQDPGMELHLIHYSYGVNSTEKGDLSSESTVSRIRTEHFPLTLESARPSHTSQYLCASMKVGDHHTEAFFGQGTRLTVV.

The chain links TRBV9 to TRBJ2-3; D unclear. V gave up 3 bases and J gave up 1 base, with 6 bases separating them. The CDR3 loop spans 13 amino acids. CDR1 is SGDLS, CDR2 YYNGEE, per germline. In nucleotides, the CDR3 is TGTGCCAGCAGCGCCCTTGGCACAGATACGCAGTATTTT. Its protein product is CASSALGTDTQYF.

The chain links TRBV5-4 to TRBJ2-1, with D perhaps TRBD2 (6 bases). Trimming took 4 bases from V and 10 from J, leaving 30 bases between them. Germline-derived CDR1 and CDR2 are SGHNT and YYREEE (reference sequence). The CDR3 has 18 amino acids. CDR3 region: CASSPPPQARREDREQFF. CDR3 coding DNA: TGTGCCAGCAGCCCGCCCCCTCAGGCGCGTAGGGAGGACCGGGAGCAGTTCTTC.

The chain employs TRBV2 and TRBJ2-1, with D uncertain. The CDR3 has 12 amino acids. Germline V gives CDR1 SNHLY, CDR2 FYNNEI. V was shortened by 6 bases and J by 9 bases, with 12 bases between the two germline ends. The CDR3 coding sequence is TGTGCCAGCAGATTGGAAGTTGGTGAGCAGTTCTTC. It translates to CASRLEVGEQFF.

This clone has a count of ten or more. The genes are TRBV30 and TRBJ1-5, with a weak D call TRBD1 (6 bases). The CDR3 sequence is 13 residues long. V was shortened by 4 bases and J by 0 bases, with 7 bases between the two germline ends. Per germline, CDR1 GTSNPN and CDR2 SVGIG (reference sequence). The CDR3: CAWNRDSNQPQHF. The CDR3 DNA follows: TGTGCCTGGAACAGGGATAGCAATCAGCCCCAGCATTTT. Drawing the rest from reference TRBV30 and TRBJ1-5, the complete variable domain is SQTIHQWPATLVQPVGSPLSLECTVEGTSNPNLYWYRQAAGRGLQLLFYSVGIGQISSEVPQNLSASRPQDRQFILSSKKLLLSDSGFYLCAWNRDSNQPQHFGDGTRLSIL.

This clone appeared a single time. The chain couples TRBV5-1 to TRBJ2-3; D call uncertain. Germline-derived CDR1 and CDR2 are SGHRS and YFSETQ. Trimming stripped 1 base from V and 4 bases from J, with 10 bases between. The CDR3 is made up of 14 amino acids. CDR3 DNA sequence: TGCGCCAGCAGCTTGAGGACCGTCCCAGATACGCAGTATTTT. Translating it yields CASSLRTVPDTQYF.

This chain connects TRBV2 to TRBJ1-3; no definite D call. Germline V gene data show CDR1 as SNHLY and CDR2 as FYNNEI. V was cut by 4 bases and J by 0 bases, with 4 bases left in between. The CDR3 contains 13 residues. The CDR3 spells CASSVSSGNTIYF. In nucleotides, the CDR3 is TGTGCCAGCAGTGTCAGCTCTGGAAACACCATATATTTT.

The chain is built from TRBV30 and TRBJ1-2; TRBD1 aligns across 7 bases. Germline assignment: CDR1 GTSNPN and CDR2 SVGIG (reference sequence). The length of the CDR3 is 13 residues. The ends lost 5 bases at V and 0 bases at J; junction bases unmatched: 3. CDR3 protein: CAWRGTANYGYTF. CDR3 DNA sequence: TGTGCCTGGCGGGGGACAGCTAACTATGGCTACACCTTC.

The J gene is TRBJ1-4, the V gene TRBV2; D is uncertain. Trimming stripped 4 bases from V and 0 bases from J, with 6 bases between. CDR1 is SNHLY, CDR2 FYNNEI, per germline. The CDR3 consists of 14 residues. The CDR3 nucleotides are TGTGCCAGCAGTGCGGTTTCAACTAATGAAAAACTGTTTTTT. Translated, it gives CASSAVSTNEKLFF.

This clone was seen a few times. The J gene is TRBJ1-5, the V gene TRBV18; no reliable D call. V gave up 3 bases and J gave up 0 bases, with 6 bases separating them. Germline CDR1 reads KGHSH; CDR2 reads LQKENI. This CDR3 comprises 14 residues. This CDR3 reads CASSPFGSNQPQHF. CDR3 in DNA: TGTGCCAGCTCACCCTTCGGTAGCAATCAGCCCCAGCATTTT.

This clone occurred once. The chain links TRBV5-1 to TRBJ2-3; 7 positions match TRBD1. The CDR3 contains 15 residues. From germline, CDR1 is SGHRS and CDR2 YFSETQ. J gave up 4 bases and V 4 bases, and 9 bases lay outside the gene matches. As DNA, the CDR3 is TGCGCCAGCAGCACAACAGGGGCGGAGGCAGATACGCAGTATTTT. Residues: CASSTTGAEADTQYF.

V and J are TRBV6-1 and TRBJ2-7; 7 bases match TRBD1. The ends lost 5 bases at V and 3 bases at J; junction bases unmatched: 7. Germline assignment: CDR1 MNHNS and CDR2 SASEGT. The CDR3 has 14 residues. The CDR3 region is CASSFGTESYEQYF. The CDR3, as DNA: TGTGCCAGCAGTTTCGGGACAGAAAGCTACGAGCAGTACTTC.

The rearrangement links TRBV23-1 to TRBJ2-4, with 8 bases matching TRBD1. TRBV23-1 is labeled an ORF, and its function is uncertain. V gave up 7 bases and J gave up 3 bases; unmatched junction bases: 11. This CDR3 contains 16 residues. CDR3 in amino acids: CASTPDRVEGKNIQYF. For the CDR3, the DNA is TGCGCCAGCACCCCGGACAGGGTCGAGGGCAAAAACATTCAGTACTTC.

The V call is TRBV5-6, the J call TRBJ2-7; no firm D call. V gave up 4 bases and J gave up 0 bases, with 14 bases separating them. The CDR3 consists of 15 residues. CDR1 and CDR2 (germline): SGHDT, YYEEEE. The DNA of the CDR3 is TGTGCCAGCAGCCCGGACCCCAAGAGCTCCTACGAGCAGTACTTC. Amino acid sequence: CASSPDPKSSYEQYF.

The chain joins TRBV6-1 to TRBJ2-6; D is undetermined. CDR1 and CDR2 from the germline V gene are MNHNS and SASEGT. Trimming removed 0 bases at V and 2 bases at J, with 8 bases between. There are 16 residues in the CDR3. CDR3 nucleotide sequence: TGTGCCAGCAGTGAAGCTTGGGTTACTGGGGCCAACGTCCTGACTTTC. Translating gives CASSEAWVTGANVLTF.

The gene calls are TRBV9 and TRBJ2-7; D is unresolved. The germline V and J ends were trimmed by 1 base and 3 bases, with 8 bases remaining between them. CDR1 is SGDLS, CDR2 YYNGEE, per germline. This CDR3 is built from 13 residues. CDR3 nucleotide sequence: TGTGCCAGCAGCGTAAACGGATACTACGAGCAGTACTTC. Encoded protein: CASSVNGYYEQYF.

V usage is TRBV9 and J usage is TRBJ2-1, with 9 bases aligning to TRBD1. CDR1 SGDLS and CDR2 YYNGEE come from the germline V gene. The CDR3 has 15 amino acids. V lost 3 bases, J lost 4 bases, and 5 bases stayed unmatched. For the CDR3, the DNA is TGTGCCAGCAGCGCGACAGGGGGTACATACAATGAGCAGTTCTTC. Amino acids: CASSATGGTYNEQFF. The whole variable domain, remainder taken from reference TRBV9 and TRBJ2-1, is DSGVTQTPKHLITATGQRVTLRCSPRSGDLSVYWYQQSLDQGLQFLIQYYNGEERAKGNILERFSAQQFPDLHSELNLSSLELGDSALYFCASSATGGTYNEQFFGPGTRLTVL.

The genes are TRBV19 and TRBJ2-7; 8 bases are a match to TRBD1. Germline CDR1 and CDR2: LNHDA and SQIVND (reference sequence). V shed 1 base and J 3 bases; nucleotides not matched to a gene: 5. The CDR3 sequence is 15 residues long. The CDR3 loop reads CASSIAGQAYYEQYF. CDR3 bases: TGTGCCAGTAGTATAGCGGGACAGGCATACTACGAGCAGTACTTC.